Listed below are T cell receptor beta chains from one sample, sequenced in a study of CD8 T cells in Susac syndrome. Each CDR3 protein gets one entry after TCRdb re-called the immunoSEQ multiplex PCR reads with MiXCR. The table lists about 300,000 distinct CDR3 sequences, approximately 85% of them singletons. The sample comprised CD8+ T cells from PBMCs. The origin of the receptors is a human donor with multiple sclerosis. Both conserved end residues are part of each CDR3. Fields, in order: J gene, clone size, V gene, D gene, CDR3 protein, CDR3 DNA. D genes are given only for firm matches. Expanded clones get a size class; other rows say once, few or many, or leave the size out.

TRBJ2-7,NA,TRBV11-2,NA,CASSLDGAGRVEQYF,TGTGCCAGCAGCTTAGACGGGGCGGGTCGGGTCGAGCAGTACTTC
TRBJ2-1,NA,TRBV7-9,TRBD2,CASSFSLAGVMFF,TGTGCCAGCAGCTTTAGCCTAGCGGGAGTCATGTTCTTC
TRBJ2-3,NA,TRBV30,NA,CAWSVTQSTDTQYF,TGTGCCTGGAGTGTGACACAGAGCACAGATACGCAGTATTTT
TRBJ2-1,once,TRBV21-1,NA,CASSKALAELSSYNEQFF,TGTGCCAGCAGCAAAGCGCTAGCGGAACTAAGCTCCTACAATGAGCAGTTCTTC
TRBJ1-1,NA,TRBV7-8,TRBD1,CASRAIPGTGAGTEAFF,TGTGCCAGCAGGGCTATACCCGGGACAGGGGCCGGTACTGAAGCTTTCTTT
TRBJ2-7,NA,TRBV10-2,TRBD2,CASSEGTSGRTAYEQYF,TGCGCCAGCAGTGAGGGGACTAGCGGGAGGACTGCCTACGAGCAGTACTTC
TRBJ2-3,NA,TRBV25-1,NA,CASSELGDYADTQYF,TGTGCCAGCAGTGAATTGGGGGATTATGCAGATACGCAGTATTTT
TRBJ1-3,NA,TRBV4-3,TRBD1,CASSRLTGSGNTIYF,TGCGCCAGCAGCCGTCTGACAGGGTCTGGAAACACCATATATTTT
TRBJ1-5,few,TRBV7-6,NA,CASSLGGTQPQHF,TGTGCCAGCAGCTTAGGGGGGACTCAGCCCCAGCATTTT
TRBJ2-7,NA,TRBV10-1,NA,CASSGLGATYEQYF,TGCGCCAGCAGTGGCCTAGGGGCCACCTACGAGCAGTACTTC
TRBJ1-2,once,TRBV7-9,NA,CASSLVGSFYGYTF,TGTGCCAGCAGCTTAGTCGGTTCGTTCTATGGCTACACCTTC
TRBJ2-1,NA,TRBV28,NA,CASSPRLRLTNEQFF,TGTGCCAGCAGCCCCCGGCTTCGCCTGACCAATGAGCAGTTCTTC
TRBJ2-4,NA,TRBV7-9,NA,CASSMDRFLAKNIQYF,TGTGCCAGCAGCATGGACAGATTTCTAGCCAAAAACATTCAGTACTTC
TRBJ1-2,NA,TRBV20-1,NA,CSARAPGSRDGYTF,TGCAGTGCTAGGGCCCCGGGGAGTCGTGATGGCTACACCTTC
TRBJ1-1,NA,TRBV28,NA,CASSLGSIGTEAFF,TGTGCCAGCAGTTTAGGTTCGATCGGCACTGAAGCTTTCTTT
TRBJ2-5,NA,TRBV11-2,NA,CASSFAEPETQYF,TGTGCCAGCAGCTTTGCAGAACCAGAGACCCAGTACTTC
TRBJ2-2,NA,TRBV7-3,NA,CASSLPAQAGELFF,TGTGCCAGCAGCTTGCCTGCACAGGCCGGGGAGCTGTTTTTT
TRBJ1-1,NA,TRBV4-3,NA,CASSQDQGLDTEAFF,TGCGCCAGCAGCCAAGATCAGGGTTTGGACACTGAAGCTTTCTTT
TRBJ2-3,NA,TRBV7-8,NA,CASSEVVGTDTQYF,TGTGCCAGCAGCGAGGTTGTGGGAACAGATACGCAGTATTTT
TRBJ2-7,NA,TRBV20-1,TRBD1,CSSGDRDRSYEQYF,TGCAGCTCCGGGGACAGGGATCGGTCCTACGAGCAGTACTTC
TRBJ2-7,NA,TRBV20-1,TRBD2,CSARSRLAVAEQYF,TGCAGTGCTAGGTCCAGACTAGCGGTAGCCGAGCAGTACTTC
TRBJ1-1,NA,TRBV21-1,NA,CASSAPDLGPQRGAFF,TGTGCCAGCAGCGCTCCTGACCTGGGGCCCCAGCGAGGAGCTTTCTTT
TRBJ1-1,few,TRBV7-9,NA,CASSVISLEAFF,TGTGCCAGCAGCGTCATCAGCCTAGAAGCTTTCTTT
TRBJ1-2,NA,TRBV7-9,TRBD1,CASNQTPTGAKRRGYTF,TGTGCCAGCAACCAGACCCCGACAGGGGCAAAAAGGCGCGGCTACACCTTC
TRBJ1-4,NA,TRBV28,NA,CASSFAVATNEKLFF,TGTGCCAGCAGTTTCGCAGTTGCAACTAATGAAAAACTGTTTTTT
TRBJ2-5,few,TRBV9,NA,CASSVDKVGGETQYF,TGTGCCAGCAGCGTAGACAAGGTGGGGGGAGAGACCCAGTACTTC
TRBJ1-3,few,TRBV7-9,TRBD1,CASSLIGTAIGNTIYF,TGTGCCAGCAGCCTGATCGGGACAGCAATTGGAAACACCATATATTTT
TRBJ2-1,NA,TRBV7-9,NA,CASSLEGVEQFF,TGTGCCAGCAGCTTAGAAGGCGTAGAGCAGTTCTTC
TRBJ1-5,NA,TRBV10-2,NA,CASSEQIHQPQHF,TGCGCCAGCAGTGAACAAATCCATCAGCCCCAGCATTTT